One sample yielded the 30 T cell receptor beta chains listed below, sequenced in a study of T cells in localized non-small cell lung cancer. Assay used: immunoSEQ multiplex PCR; TCRdb lists only in-frame clones, some missing. The sample has fewer than 35,000 clones; about 89% are singletons. The source material was peripheral blood, sampled before any cancer treatment. All receptors come from a female donor aged 60 or older with stage I lung adenocarcinoma.

CDR3 coding DNA: TGTGCCAGCAGTGACGGACTAGCGGGAGAGCCCCCCTACAATGAGCAGTTCTTC. Protein: CASSDGLAGEPPYNEQFF. The gene calls are TRBV6-1 and TRBJ2-1, with 13 bases fitting TRBD2. Trimming cost V 3 bases and J 2 bases; bases outside gene matches: 7. The germline V gene has CDR1 MNHNS and CDR2 SASEGT. There are 18 residues in the CDR3.

V and J are TRBV29-1 and TRBJ1-4; TRBD1 agrees at 10 bases. The germline CDR1 and CDR2 sequences are SQVTM and ANQGSEA. This CDR3 has 14 residues. Trimming at V came to 5 bases and at J to 7 bases, leaving 7 bases not matched to a gene. The CDR3 spells CSVTTDRGREKLFF. CDR3 in DNA: TGCAGCGTTACTACAGACAGGGGGCGTGAAAAACTGTTTTTT.

The chain joins TRBV11-3 to TRBJ2-3; D is possibly TRBD2 (6 bases). Germline loops: CDR1 SGHNT, CDR2 YENEEA. CDR3 length equals 18 residues. Trimming took off 5 bases at V and 5 bases at J, with 26 bases between the two ends. The CDR3 region is CASSLPQTGTRLRDTQYF. The CDR3 nucleotides are TGTGCCAGCAGCCTCCCCCAGACCGGGACTCGTTTAAGAGATACGCAGTATTTT. Full variable domain (remainder filled in from reference TRBV11-3 and TRBJ2-3): EAGVVQSPRYKIIEKKQPVAFWCNPISGHNTLYWYLQNLGQGPELLIRYENEEAVDDSQLPKDRFSAERLKGVDSTLKIQPAELGDSAVYLCASSLPQTGTRLRDTQYFGPGTRLTVL.

The genes are TRBV7-2 and TRBJ2-7; 12 bases fit TRBD2. Looked up from germline, CDR1 is SGHTA and CDR2 is FQGNSA. This CDR3 spans 15 amino acids. V shed 4 bases, J shed 6 bases, and the junction held 7 bases outside the gene matches. CDR3 coding DNA: TGTGCCAGCAGCTGGAGACTAGCGGGAGCCACCGAGCAGTACTTC. Protein: CASSWRLAGATEQYF.

V gene TRBV6-5 combines with J gene TRBJ2-7, with 9 positions matching TRBD1. V lost 6 bases, J lost 9 bases, and 9 bases stayed unmatched. The CDR3 spans 13 residues. Germline values: CDR1 MNHEY, CDR2 SVGAGI. CDR3: CASRDTGGSGQYF. DNA of the CDR3: TGTGCCAGCAGGGACACAGGGGGCAGCGGGCAGTACTTC.

This sequence joins TRBV28 and TRBJ1-4; 9 bases are shared with TRBD1. CDR1 MDHEN and CDR2 SYDVKM come from the germline V gene. Trimming at V came to 8 bases and at J to 7 bases, leaving 8 bases not matched to a gene. The CDR3 contains 14 residues. CDR3: CASGPGQGTEKLFF. The CDR3 DNA is TGTGCCAGCGGACCGGGACAGGGTACTGAAAAACTGTTTTTT.

This sequence joins TRBV10-3 and TRBJ2-3; D call uncertain. CDR1 ENHRY and CDR2 SYGVKD come from the germline V gene. The V end was cut by 7 bases, the J end by 4 bases, with 12 bases between. This CDR3 has 13 amino acids. Here the CDR3 reads CAIMAEYADTQYF. For the CDR3, the DNA is TGTGCCATCATGGCGGAGTACGCAGATACGCAGTATTTT.

This rearrangement joins TRBV11-2 to TRBJ2-5; 12 bases match TRBD2. CDR1 is SGHAT, CDR2 FQNNGV, per germline. The CDR3 sequence is 17 residues long. With 1 base clipped from V and 4 bases from J, the junction kept 7 bases outside the gene matches. The CDR3 spells CASSLGLLAGGGETQYF. The CDR3 nucleotides read TGTGCCAGCAGCTTAGGCCTACTAGCGGGAGGAGGAGAGACCCAGTACTTC.

This chain connects TRBV19 to TRBJ1-4; TRBD1 matches 8 bases. The germline CDR1 and CDR2 sequences are LNHDA and SQIVND (reference sequence). V gave up 6 bases and J gave up 7 bases; unmatched junction bases: 10. There are 15 residues in the CDR3. The CDR3 loop is CASSHRGRSGEKLFF. CDR3 coding DNA: TGTGCCAGTAGCCACAGGGGGAGGTCAGGTGAAAAACTGTTTTTT. The whole variable domain, filled in from reference TRBV19 and TRBJ1-4, reads DGGITQSPKYLFRKEGQNVTLSCEQNLNHDAMYWYRQDPGQGLRLIYYSQIVNDFQKGDIAEGYSVSREKKESFPLTVTSAQKNPTAFYLCASSHRGRSGEKLFFGSGTQLSVL.

J is TRBJ1-1 and V is TRBV10-3; 7 nucleotides agree with TRBD1. This CDR3 has 13 amino acids. V lost 10 bases and J lost 0; bases outside the gene matches: 5. Germline V gene lookup returns CDR1 ENHRY and CDR2 SYGVKD. The CDR3 coding sequence is TGTGCCAGCCGACAGGGTATGAACACTGAAGCTTTCTTT. Encoded protein: CASRQGMNTEAFF.

The V call is TRBV7-3, the J call TRBJ2-2; D unresolved. Trimming took off 3 bases at V and 2 bases at J, with 1 base between the two ends. The germline CDR1 and CDR2 sequences are SGHTA and FQGTGA. The CDR3 is 12 amino acids. The CDR3 loop reads CASSFNTGELFF. Here the CDR3 DNA reads TGTGCCAGCAGCTTCAACACCGGGGAGCTGTTTTTT.

The chain has TRBV30 and TRBJ2-5; no firm D call. Germline values: CDR1 GTSNPN, CDR2 SVGIG (reference sequence). V was shortened by 1 base and J by 5 bases, with 11 bases between the two germline ends. CDR3 size: 13 residues. CDR3 nucleotide sequence: TGTGCCTGGAGTGGGGCCGGCGCGGAGACCCAGTACTTC. Protein sequence: CAWSGAGAETQYF.

This rearrangement joins TRBV9 to TRBJ2-6, with a tentative D call TRBD1 (6 bases). The length of the CDR3 is 18 residues. V lost 3 bases and J lost 0, with 16 bases in between. The germline gives CDR1 SGDLS, CDR2 YYNGEE. CDR3 DNA sequence: TGTGCCAGCAGCGCCTCACAGGGTCCCATCTCTGGGGCCAACGTCCTGACTTTC. Translating it yields CASSASQGPISGANVLTF. Filled out from reference TRBV9 and TRBJ2-6, the complete variable domain reads DSGVTQTPKHLITATGQRVTLRCSPRSGDLSVYWYQQSLDQGLQFLIQYYNGEERAKGNILERFSAQQFPDLHSELNLSSLELGDSALYFCASSASQGPISGANVLTFGAGSRLTVL.

The rearrangement links TRBV5-6 to TRBJ2-3; D unresolved. Trimming took 0 bases from V and 4 from J, leaving 9 bases between them. The CDR3 runs 14 residues. Germline V gene data show CDR1 as SGHDT and CDR2 as YYEEEE. The CDR3 region is CASSLELPSDTQYF. The CDR3 nucleotides read TGTGCCAGCAGCTTGGAACTACCCTCAGATACGCAGTATTTT.

The chain links TRBV27 to TRBJ2-3; tentatively, D is TRBD1 or TRBD2 (5 bases each). V lost 0 bases to trimming and J lost 7 bases, with 11 bases between them. Germline V gene lookup returns CDR1 MNHEY and CDR2 SMNVEV (reference sequence). The CDR3 spans 14 residues. CDR3 amino acids: CASSLSGPLYTQYF. The CDR3 DNA reads as TGTGCCAGCAGTTTATCGGGACCATTATATACGCAGTATTTT.

The gene calls are TRBV7-9 and TRBJ2-3, with TRBD1 matching over 8 bases. The CDR3 loop spans 15 amino acids. CDR1 is SEHNR, CDR2 FQNEAQ, per germline (reference sequence). J lost 4 bases, V lost 4 bases, and 7 bases had no gene match. The CDR3 is CASSSTGAYPDTQYF. The CDR3 DNA reads TGTGCCAGCAGCTCGACAGGGGCCTACCCAGATACGCAGTATTTT.

The chain recombines TRBV2 with TRBJ2-2; 7 bases fit TRBD1. Germline CDR1 reads SNHLY; CDR2 reads FYNNEI. This CDR3 has 15 residues. V lost 8 bases, J lost 0 bases, and 6 bases stayed unmatched. CDR3 DNA: TGTGCCAGCTGGCCCGGGACAGCGAACACCGGGGAGCTGTTTTTT. It yields the protein CASWPGTANTGELFF.

The V call is TRBV7-2, the J call TRBJ2-1, with 13 bases matching TRBD2. V shed 4 bases, J shed 7 bases, and the junction held 7 bases outside the gene matches. This CDR3 is built from 16 residues. Per germline, CDR1 SGHTA and CDR2 FQGNSA. The CDR3 sequence is CASSYAGTSGINEQFF. The CDR3, as DNA: TGTGCCAGCAGCTACGCCGGGACTAGCGGGATTAATGAGCAGTTCTTC.

The count of this clone is one. J is TRBJ2-7 and V is TRBV9, with D possibly being TRBD1 or TRBD2 (5 bases each). CDR3 length: 14 residues. V was pared by 4 bases and J by 1 base, with 12 bases between. Germline CDR1 is SGDLS and CDR2 is YYNGEE. DNA for the CDR3: TGTGCCAGCAGCCCCTCGGGGCGGTCCTACGAGCAGTACTTC. Translated: CASSPSGRSYEQYF.

This clone was seen more than once but under ten times. The CDR3 loop is CASSRNSGTQETQYF. The CDR3 DNA reads TGTGCCAGCAGCCGAAATAGCGGGACACAAGAGACCCAGTACTTC. The rearrangement uses TRBV7-6 and TRBJ2-5, with 8 bases aligning to TRBD2. V was pared by 5 bases and J by 2 bases, with 7 bases of the junction left unmatched. The CDR3 consists of 15 residues. Germline CDR1 and CDR2: SGHVS and FNYEAQ.

The rearrangement joins TRBV19 to TRBJ2-7; TRBD1 matches at 11 bases. The CDR3 has 17 residues. The J segment lost 2 bases and the V segment lost 3 bases, leaving 9 bases of the junction unmatched. CDR1 and CDR2 from the germline V gene are LNHDA and SQIVND (reference sequence). The CDR3 protein is CASSMEPGTGGPYEQYF. The CDR3 DNA reads TGTGCCAGTAGTATGGAGCCCGGGACAGGGGGACCCTACGAGCAGTACTTC. Using reference TRBV19 and TRBJ2-7 for the parts outside the CDR3, the full variable domain is DGGITQSPKYLFRKEGQNVTLSCEQNLNHDAMYWYRQDPGQGLRLIYYSQIVNDFQKGDIAEGYSVSREKKESFPLTVTSAQKNPTAFYLCASSMEPGTGGPYEQYFGPGTRLTVT.

The CDR3 protein is CASSLTGQGTRNGYTF. The CDR3 DNA follows: TGTGCCAGCAGCTTAACCGGACAGGGGACAAGGAATGGCTACACCTTC. J is TRBJ1-2 and V is TRBV7-9, with 9 bases aligning to TRBD1. Germline CDR1 SEHNR, CDR2 FQNEAQ (reference sequence). CDR3 size: 16 residues. V lost 2 bases and J lost 6; bases outside the gene matches: 10.

The gene calls are TRBV2 and TRBJ1-1; 11 positions match TRBD1. The germline V gene encodes CDR1 SNHLY and CDR2 FYNNEI. V trimming: 6 bases; J trimming: 4 bases; junction bases outside the gene matches: 4. This CDR3 is 14 amino acids long. CDR3 region: CASSGQGAGTEAFF. The CDR3 nucleotides are TGTGCCAGCAGCGGACAGGGGGCTGGCACTGAAGCTTTCTTT. The complete variable domain, with remaining parts taken from reference TRBV2 and TRBJ1-1, reads EPEVTQTPSHQVTQMGQEVILRCVPISNHLYFYWYRQILGQKVEFLVSFYNNEISEKSEIFDDQFSVERPDGSNFTLKIRSTKLEDSAMYFCASSGQGAGTEAFFGQGTRLTVV.

The rearrangement joins TRBV19 to TRBJ1-2; D is perhaps TRBD1 (6 bases). This CDR3 is built from 12 residues. The germline V gene encodes CDR1 LNHDA and CDR2 SQIVND (reference sequence). Trimming removed 9 bases from V and 7 bases from J, with 15 bases in between. In DNA, the CDR3 is TGTGCCAGCCGACCACAGGGAGGTGGCTACACCTTC. Residues: CASRPQGGGYTF.

The chain couples TRBV5-1 to TRBJ2-5; 10 bases match TRBD2. The trim removed 2 bases at V and 2 bases at J, leaving 3 bases unmatched. The CDR3 runs to 15 residues. Germline loops: CDR1 SGHRS, CDR2 YFSETQ. The CDR3 coding sequence is TGCGCCAGCAGCTTCTCACTAGCGGGACAAGAGACCCAGTACTTC. The encoded protein is CASSFSLAGQETQYF.

The chain has TRBV2 and TRBJ2-7, with TRBD1 matching over 8 bases. The CDR3 length is 14 residues. Germline assignment: CDR1 SNHLY and CDR2 FYNNEI. V lost 10 bases, J lost 3 bases, and 11 bases stayed unmatched. The CDR3 sequence is CATNMDRVDYEQYF. The CDR3 DNA reads as TGTGCCACGAATATGGACAGGGTGGACTACGAGCAGTACTTC.

The genes are TRBV2 and TRBJ2-5; D might be TRBD1 or TRBD2, each matching 5 bases. The CDR3 totals 12 residues. Germline-derived CDR1 and CDR2 are SNHLY and FYNNEI. V dropped 8 bases and J dropped 3 bases, with 10 bases sitting between them. In DNA form, the CDR3 reads TGTGCCAGCGCCCTGGGGGAAGAGACCCAGTACTTC. Translation gives CASALGEETQYF.

V is TRBV30 and J is TRBJ2-3, with D maybe TRBD1 (6 bases). Germline CDR1 and CDR2: GTSNPN and SVGIG (reference sequence). The V end was cut by 3 bases, the J end by 3 bases, with 7 bases between. This CDR3 has 12 amino acids. CDR3 coding DNA: TGTGCCTGGAGCAGGGGTACAGATACGCAGTATTTT. Its translation: CAWSRGTDTQYF.

The chain employs TRBV29-1 and TRBJ2-2; D tentatively reads TRBD1 or TRBD2 (6 bases each). Germline loops: CDR1 SQVTM, CDR2 ANQGSEA. Trimming removed 0 bases from V and 12 bases from J, with 14 bases in between. The CDR3 spans 13 residues. Here the CDR3 DNA reads TGCAGCGTTGAAGAAGACGGAGGGGGAAAGCTGTTTTTT. The encoded protein is CSVEEDGGGKLFF.

In this sample, this clone turned up once. V gene TRBV5-1 combines with J gene TRBJ1-3, with 7 bases matching TRBD1. The germline gives CDR1 SGHRS, CDR2 YFSETQ. This CDR3 is 14 amino acids long. V was pared by 0 bases and J by 8 bases, with 5 bases of the junction left unmatched. CDR3 nucleotides: TGCGCCAGCAGCTTGGAGGGGACAGCGGACACCATATATTTT. This sequence encodes CASSLEGTADTIYF.